This TCR beta chain originates from a study of cytomegalovirus exposure and HLA in healthy donors. Study background: HLA-typed donors were the source of about 85 million unique TCRs held in an early data release.

This CDR3 is 18 amino acids long. The V end lost 1 base, the J end lost 1 base, and 21 bases lay between the germline ends. The germline V gene has CDR1 SGHRS and CDR2 YFSETQ. In the PCR, 60 Vbeta and 13 Jbeta primers were used. TCRdb's table, derived via immunoSEQ multiplex PCR, lists solely in-frame clones and lacks some. The data hold some 270,000 clones, with 80% to 95% observed a single time. The chain combines TRBV5-1 with TRBJ2-7; D perhaps matches TRBD1 (6 bases). Sequences were obtained from PBMCs. The clonotype was recovered from a girl aged 2 to 9 in good health and CMV-seronegative. The CDR3 nucleotides read TGCGCCAGCAGCTTGCGGCCCCACCTAAAGACAGGATCCTACGAGCAGTACTTC. Its translation is CASSLRPHLKTGSYEQYF.